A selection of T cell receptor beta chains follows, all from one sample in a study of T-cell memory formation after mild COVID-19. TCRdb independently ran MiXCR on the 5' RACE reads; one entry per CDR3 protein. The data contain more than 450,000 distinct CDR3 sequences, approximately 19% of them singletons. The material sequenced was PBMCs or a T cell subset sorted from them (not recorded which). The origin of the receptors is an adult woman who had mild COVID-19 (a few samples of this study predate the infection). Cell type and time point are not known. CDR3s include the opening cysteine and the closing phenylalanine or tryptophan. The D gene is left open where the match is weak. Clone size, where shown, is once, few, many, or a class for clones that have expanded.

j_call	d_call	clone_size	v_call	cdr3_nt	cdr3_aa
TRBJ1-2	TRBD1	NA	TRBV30	TGTGCCTGGAAGGGACAGGGGGTGTATTATGGCTACACCTTC	CAWKGQGVYYGYTF
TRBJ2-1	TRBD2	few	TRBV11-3	TGTGCCAGCAGCCGCAGGCCCGGACTAGCGGGAGCTTTCCCCTACAATGAGCAGTTCTTC	CASSRRPGLAGAFPYNEQFF
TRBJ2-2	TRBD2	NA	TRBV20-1	TGCAGTGCTGGACTAGCGGGGGGGCCTCGGGAGCTGTTTTTT	CSAGLAGGPRELFF
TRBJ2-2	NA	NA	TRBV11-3	TGTGCCAGCAGCTCGGTGACAAAGAACACCGGGGAGCTGTTTTTT	CASSSVTKNTGELFF
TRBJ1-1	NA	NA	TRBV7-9	TGTGCCAGCAGCCCGAGACAGTGGAACACTGAAGCTTTCTTT	CASSPRQWNTEAFF
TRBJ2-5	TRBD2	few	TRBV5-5	TGTGCCAGCGTCCCTAGCGGGCCCCAAGAGACCCAGTACTTC	CASVPSGPQETQYF
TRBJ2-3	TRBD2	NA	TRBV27	TGTGCCAGCAGTCTCCCCCCTGGGCGGGGGGGCAAAGATACGCAGTATTTT	CASSLPPGRGGKDTQYF
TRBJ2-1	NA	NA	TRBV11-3	TGTGCCAGCAGCGGCCGGGGGACTGACAATGAGCAGTTCTTC	CASSGRGTDNEQFF
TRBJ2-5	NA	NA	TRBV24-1	TGTGCCACCAGTGATCCTTGGGGGGACGGGCAAGAGACCCAGTACTTC	CATSDPWGDGQETQYF
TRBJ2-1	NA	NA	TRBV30	TGTGCCTGGGGAGGAGGTTACAATGAGCAGTTCTTC	CAWGGGYNEQFF
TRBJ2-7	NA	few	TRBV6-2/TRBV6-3	TGTGCCAGCAGTTACTTACAGGGCAACTCCTACGAGCAGTACTTC	CASSYLQGNSYEQYF
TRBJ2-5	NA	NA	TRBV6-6	TGTGCCAGCAGTTATAGGGTGGAGACCCAGTACTTC	CASSYRVETQYF
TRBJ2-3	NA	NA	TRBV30	TGTGCCGCGCCCCCCGCAGGGAGCACAGATACGCAGTATTTT	CAAPPAGSTDTQYF
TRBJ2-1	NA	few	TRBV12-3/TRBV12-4	TGTGCCAGCAGTTTACTCGGGGGGCCGGGCTCCTACAATGAGCAGTTCTTC	CASSLLGGPGSYNEQFF
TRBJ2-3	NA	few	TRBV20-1	TGCAGTGCTAGAGATACGAAGGGGAGCACAGATACGCAGTATTTT	CSARDTKGSTDTQYF
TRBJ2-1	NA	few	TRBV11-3	TGTGCCAGCAGCTTTGGGGGGTTAGCCTTCAATGAGCAGTTCTTC	CASSFGGLAFNEQFF
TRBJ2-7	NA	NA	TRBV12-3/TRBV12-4	TGTGCCAGCAGTTTAACCTCGGTTGTGGGCAGCCCCTACGAGCAGTACTTC	CASSLTSVVGSPYEQYF
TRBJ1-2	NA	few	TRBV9	TGTGCCAGCAGCGGAGGAGGTTTGGGGAACTATGGCTACACCTTC	CASSGGGLGNYGYTF
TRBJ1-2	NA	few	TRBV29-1	TGCAGCGTTAGAAGGGCCGACCTCTATGGCTACACCTTC	CSVRRADLYGYTF
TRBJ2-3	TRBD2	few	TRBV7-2	TGTGCCAGCAGTAAGACTAGCGGCTTTAGCACAGATACGCAGTATTTT	CASSKTSGFSTDTQYF
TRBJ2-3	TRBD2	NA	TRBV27	TGTGCCAGCGCTGCTACTAGCGTTACTAGCACAGATACGCAGTATTTT	CASAATSVTSTDTQYF
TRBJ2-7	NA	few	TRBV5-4	TGTGCCAGCAGCGCAGGGACGCTCTACGAGCAGTACTTC	CASSAGTLYEQYF
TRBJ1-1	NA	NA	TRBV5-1	TGCGCCAGCACCCTAACCCCCGGACACCTGAACACTGAAGCTTTCTTT	CASTLTPGHLNTEAFF
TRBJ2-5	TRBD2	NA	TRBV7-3	TGTGCCAGCAGCCCTAGCGGGGGGACCTTACAAGAGACCCAGTACTTC	CASSPSGGTLQETQYF
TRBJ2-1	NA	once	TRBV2	TGTGCCAGCAGACCTCCTAGCAGCAATGAGCAGTTCTTC	CASRPPSSNEQFF
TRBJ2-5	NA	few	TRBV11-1	TGTGCCAGCAGCTCACAACCGGCGCCTCAAGAGACCCAGTACTTC	CASSSQPAPQETQYF
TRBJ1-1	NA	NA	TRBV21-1	TGTGCCAGCAGCAAATCGTGGGGCGTTGACCACACTGAAGCTTTCTTT	CASSKSWGVDHTEAFF
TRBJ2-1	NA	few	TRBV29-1	TGCAGCGTTGATGCGGGATGGAATGAGCAGTTCTTC	CSVDAGWNEQFF
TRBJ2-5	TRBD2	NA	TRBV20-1	TGCAGTGCCGTCCAGCGGGAGGGCCGCCGGGAGACCCAGTACTTC	CSAVQREGRRETQYF
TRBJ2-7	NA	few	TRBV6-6	TGTGCCAGCACCAAGGACAACGGACCCTACGAGCAGTACTTC	CASTKDNGPYEQYF
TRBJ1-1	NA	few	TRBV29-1	TGCAGCGTTGGGGTCGGGCAACGGGCTGAAGCTTTCTTT	CSVGVGQRAEAFF
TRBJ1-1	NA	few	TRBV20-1	TGCAGTGCTAGAGTCGAGGACAGCACTGAAGCTTTCTTT	CSARVEDSTEAFF
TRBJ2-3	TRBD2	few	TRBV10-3	TGTGCCATCAGTGATCTGGCGACTAGCGGGGGGCTTGCAGATACGCAGTATTTT	CAISDLATSGGLADTQYF
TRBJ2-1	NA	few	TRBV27	TGTGCCAGCAGCCCCTTAGGCACAGGGTCAAAAAATGAGCAGTTCTTC	CASSPLGTGSKNEQFF
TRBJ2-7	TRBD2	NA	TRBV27	TGTGCCAGCAGTCCCTTTAGCGGGAGTGTTTACGAGCAGTACTTC	CASSPFSGSVYEQYF
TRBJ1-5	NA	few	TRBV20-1	TGCAGTGCTAGAGATCCCCGGGTACGACCGGCCTCAGGCGGGGATAGCAATCAGCCCCAGCATTTT	CSARDPRVRPASGGDSNQPQHF
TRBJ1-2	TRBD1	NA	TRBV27	TGTGCCAGCAGCCCCAGGGGGTTGTACTATGGCTACACCTTC	CASSPRGLYYGYTF
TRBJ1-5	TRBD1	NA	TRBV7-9	TGTGCCAGCAGCCGACAGGGAACGAGGAATCAGCCCCAGCATTTT	CASSRQGTRNQPQHF
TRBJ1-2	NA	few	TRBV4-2	TGTGCCAGCAGCCAAGAGGGGCGGGGGGCTGTCTATGGCTACACCTTC	CASSQEGRGAVYGYTF
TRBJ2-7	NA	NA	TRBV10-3	TGTGCCATCAGTGATTTAGGGGTTCTCTACGAGCAGTACTTC	CAISDLGVLYEQYF
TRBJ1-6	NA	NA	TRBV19	TGTGCCAGTAGTACTCCGGATATATATACCACATCACCCCTCCACTTT	CASSTPDIYTTSPLHF
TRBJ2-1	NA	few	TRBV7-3	TGTGCCAGCAGCGTTGACAGGCGGAGCTCCTACAATGAGCAGTTCTTC	CASSVDRRSSYNEQFF
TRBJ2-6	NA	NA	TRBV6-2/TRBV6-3	TGTGCCAGCAGCCCTTCCGGGACACCTGTCTCTGGGGCCAACGTCCTGACTTTC	CASSPSGTPVSGANVLTF
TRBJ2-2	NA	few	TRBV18	TGTGCCAGCTCACCACCCCGGGACGGGGAGCTGTTTTTT	CASSPPRDGELFF
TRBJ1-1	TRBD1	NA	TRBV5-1	TGCGCCAGCAGCCCTCCGACAGGGATGGACACTGAAGCTTTCTTT	CASSPPTGMDTEAFF
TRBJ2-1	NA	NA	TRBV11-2	TGTGCCAGCACCACCCCCCGGTGGGGGCCCTACAATGAGCAGTTCTTC	CASTTPRWGPYNEQFF
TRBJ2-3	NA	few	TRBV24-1	TGTGCCACCAGTCCGATGGTTGCAGATACGCAGTATTTT	CATSPMVADTQYF